The entry below describes one T cell receptor (beta chain). Its antigen is currently unknown. All patients relapsed after autologous stem cell transplantation, and brentuximab vedotin exposure varied. The data originate from a study of PD-1 blockade in classical Hodgkin lymphoma. Broader study findings: Partial responders and progressors had significantly lower baseline TCR diversity.

V lost 1 base to trimming and J lost 0 bases, with 8 bases between them. Germline-derived CDR1 and CDR2 are SGDLS and YYNGEE. CDR3 length: 15 amino acids. Sequenced by immunoSEQ multiplex PCR; TCRdb stores in-frame clones only, minus some. The sample holds 80,000 to 100,000 clones; roughly 92% are singletons and the top ten take 2.5% to 3.5%. This specimen consisted of peripheral blood mononuclear cells (PBMCs), obtained at baseline. The chain has TRBV9 and TRBJ2-1, with no clear D. The TCR comes from a human donor with classical Hodgkin lymphoma. Here the CDR3 reads CASSVLTYSYNEQFF. The CDR3 coding sequence is TGTGCCAGCAGCGTACTAACCTACTCCTACAATGAGCAGTTCTTC.